This TCR beta chain was recovered during a study of T cell repertoires in cytomegalovirus infection. This clonotype came up many times. The V end was cut by 6 bases, the J end by 1 base, with 8 bases between. The CDR3 is made up of 13 amino acids. The V gene's germline CDR1 is MDHEN and CDR2 SYDVKM. Each CDR3 protein is one row after TCRdb ran MiXCR on the reads. Of 200,000 to 300,000 distinct CDR3 sequences listed, roughly 12% are singletons. Sequencing input: PBMCs. The V call is TRBV28, the J call TRBJ2-3; D is perhaps TRBD1 (5 bases). The sequence was obtained from a human donor in good health (CMV status not recorded). Some clones in this sample may be carry-over from other donors' samples. This CDR3 reads CASSQGGTDTQYF. DNA for the CDR3: TGTGCCAGCAGCCAAGGGGGCACAGATACGCAGTATTTT.